This is a list of T cell receptor beta chains from one sample in a study of blood T cell repertoires in COVID-19. Sequenced by immunoSEQ multiplex PCR; TCRdb stores in-frame clones only, minus some. This repertoire shows 250,000 to 300,000 clones, 89% found once; its top ten account for approximately 4.6%. The sample comprised peripheral blood. The receptors come from a woman aged 35 to 49 who had recovered from COVID-19. The CDR3 runs from the conserved cysteine through the conserved F or W. D genes are given only for firm matches. Clone size is given for some rows only: seen once, a few or many times, or a class if the clone is expanded.

TRBV7-2,.,TRBJ1-5,TRBD1,TGTGCCAGCAGCTCGGCAATGGGACAGGGAATTGGGGGCAATCAGCCCCAGCATTTT,CASSSAMGQGIGGNQPQHF
TRBV5-6,.,TRBJ2-4,TRBD1,TGTGCCAGCAGCTTAGTCGACAGGGAAGGAAACATTCAGTACTTC,CASSLVDREGNIQYF
TRBV11-3,.,TRBJ2-2,TRBD2,TGTGCCAGCAGCATCATTGTGGGACTAGCGGCTCCGAACGTCGGGGAGCTGTTTTTT,CASSIIVGLAAPNVGELFF
TRBV27,.,TRBJ2-2,TRBD2,TGTGCCAGCAGCCCCGGGACTAGCGCCCACACCGGGGAGCTGTTTTTT,CASSPGTSAHTGELFF
TRBV28,.,TRBJ1-2,.,TGTGCCAGCAGTTCGGGGGGCCGGGGCTACACCTTC,CASSSGGRGYTF
TRBV27,.,TRBJ2-3,TRBD2,TGTGCCAGCAGTTTTCAAACGGGACTAGCGGGCACAGATACGCAGTATTTT,CASSFQTGLAGTDTQYF
TRBV30,.,TRBJ2-3,TRBD2,TGTGCCTGGAGCCCCGGGGGGGCGGATACGCAGTATTTT,CAWSPGGADTQYF
TRBV7-9,.,TRBJ1-6,.,TGTGCCAGCAGCTCACCCCCAGGGGAGGGTAAGGATTCACCCCTCCACTTT,CASSSPPGEGKDSPLHF
TRBV21-1,.,TRBJ1-2,.,TGTGCCAGCAGCAGGGCGTCCCTGTATGGCTACACCTTC,CASSRASLYGYTF
TRBV30,.,TRBJ1-5,.,TGTGCCTGGAGTGATGGGTCCGGGAATCAGCCCCAGCATTTT,CAWSDGSGNQPQHF
TRBV27,once,TRBJ1-2,TRBD1,TGTGCCAGCAGTTCACCGACACAGGGGGGATATGGCTACACCTTC,CASSSPTQGGYGYTF
TRBV2,.,TRBJ1-5,.,TGTGCCATCCGGGCAGGGGCGGGCAATCAGCCCCAGCATTTT,CAIRAGAGNQPQHF
TRBV5-4,few,TRBJ1-2,TRBD1,TGTGCCAGCAGCTCGACTAAAGACAGGGCCGATGGCTACACCTTC,CASSSTKDRADGYTF
TRBV18,.,TRBJ1-4,.,TGTGCCAGCTCACCACCGGGAGATAATGAAAAACTGTTTTTT,CASSPPGDNEKLFF
TRBV21-1,once,TRBJ2-3,.,TGTGCCAGCAGCGGTGGGAGGTGGGCTACACCACTCACAGATACGCAGTATTTT,CASSGGRWATPLTDTQYF
TRBV2,.,TRBJ2-1,.,TGTGCCAGCAGTCCCGACCGGGGTGGGTGGTTCTTC,CASSPDRGGWFF
TRBV7-9,.,TRBJ1-2,.,TGTGCCAGCAGCTTAGGGACAGTCTATGGCTACACCTTC,CASSLGTVYGYTF
TRBV5-4,.,TRBJ2-7,TRBD2,TGTGCCAGCAGCCTGGGAGGGGTTAGCGGAACCTACGAGCAGTACTTC,CASSLGGVSGTYEQYF
TRBV10-1,.,TRBJ2-2,.,TGCGCCAGCAGTGATGCAGGGGACATCTCCGGGGAGCTGTTTTTT,CASSDAGDISGELFF
TRBV6-1,.,TRBJ2-7,TRBD2,TGTGCCAGCAGTGAACAGACTAGCGGGGCCTCCTACGAGCAGTACTTC,CASSEQTSGASYEQYF
TRBV10-3,.,TRBJ2-1,TRBD1,TGTGCCATCGCCGGGACAGGGGGTTACAATGAGCAGTTCTTC,CAIAGTGGYNEQFF
TRBV3-1/TRBV3-2,.,TRBJ2-1,.,TGTGCCAGCAGCCAAGGAGGAGCGCTCGAGCAGTTCTTC,CASSQGGALEQFF
TRBV21-1,.,TRBJ2-1,.,TGTGCCAGCAGCAAAAAACACCGGGACAGTGTTGTCCATGAGCAGTTCTTC,CASSKKHRDSVVHEQFF
TRBV27,.,TRBJ2-2,TRBD1,TGTGCCAGCAGACCGACCAGGGGGCCAACCGGGGAGCTGTTTTTT,CASRPTRGPTGELFF
TRBV2,.,TRBJ2-1,TRBD2,TGTGCCAGCAGTCGTCTAGCGGGAGGGCCCGATGAGCAGTTCTTC,CASSRLAGGPDEQFF
TRBV5-4,.,TRBJ2-3,TRBD1,TGTGCCAGCAGCTCCGGGACAGGGGGCATGGAAGGTACGCAGTATTTT,CASSSGTGGMEGTQYF
TRBV3-1/TRBV3-2,once,TRBJ1-5,TRBD1,TGTGCCAGCAGCCACGGGACAGGAGGACGTCAGCCCCAGCATTTT,CASSHGTGGRQPQHF
TRBV5-1,once,TRBJ2-3,.,TGCGCCAGCAGCTTGGGGGACTCTTCTAGCACAGATACGCAGTATTTT,CASSLGDSSSTDTQYF
TRBV13,.,TRBJ1-2,TRBD1,TGTGCCAGCAGCCGCCAGGGGGGCTCTGGCTACACCTTC,CASSRQGGSGYTF
TRBV28,.,TRBJ1-3,.,TGTGCCTCTTATCAGGGCGGTGGAAACACCATATATTTT,CASYQGGGNTIYF
TRBV2,.,TRBJ1-5,.,TGTGCCAGCAGTGTGCAGTTCAATCAGCCCCAGCATTTT,CASSVQFNQPQHF
TRBV10-1,.,TRBJ2-7,TRBD2,TGCGCCAGCAGTCCGACTAGCGGGGGGCTCCTCTACGAGCAGTACTTC,CASSPTSGGLLYEQYF